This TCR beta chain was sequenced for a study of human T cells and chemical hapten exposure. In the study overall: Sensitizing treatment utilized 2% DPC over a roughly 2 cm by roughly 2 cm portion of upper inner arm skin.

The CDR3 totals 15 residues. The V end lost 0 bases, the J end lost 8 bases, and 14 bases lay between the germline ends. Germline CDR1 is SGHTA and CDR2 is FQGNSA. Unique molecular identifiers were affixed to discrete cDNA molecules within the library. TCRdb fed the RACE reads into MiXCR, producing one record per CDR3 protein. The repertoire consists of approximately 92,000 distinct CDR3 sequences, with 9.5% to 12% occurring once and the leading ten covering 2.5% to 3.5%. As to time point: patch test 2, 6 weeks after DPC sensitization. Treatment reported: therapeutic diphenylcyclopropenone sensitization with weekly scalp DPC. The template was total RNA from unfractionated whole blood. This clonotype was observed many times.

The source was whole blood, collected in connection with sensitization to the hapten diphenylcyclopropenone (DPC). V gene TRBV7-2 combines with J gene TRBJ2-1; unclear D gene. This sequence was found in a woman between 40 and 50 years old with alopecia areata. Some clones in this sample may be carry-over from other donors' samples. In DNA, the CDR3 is TGTGCCAGCAGCTTAGCGGGTCCAACGGGCCATGAGCAGTTCTTC. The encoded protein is CASSLAGPTGHEQFF.